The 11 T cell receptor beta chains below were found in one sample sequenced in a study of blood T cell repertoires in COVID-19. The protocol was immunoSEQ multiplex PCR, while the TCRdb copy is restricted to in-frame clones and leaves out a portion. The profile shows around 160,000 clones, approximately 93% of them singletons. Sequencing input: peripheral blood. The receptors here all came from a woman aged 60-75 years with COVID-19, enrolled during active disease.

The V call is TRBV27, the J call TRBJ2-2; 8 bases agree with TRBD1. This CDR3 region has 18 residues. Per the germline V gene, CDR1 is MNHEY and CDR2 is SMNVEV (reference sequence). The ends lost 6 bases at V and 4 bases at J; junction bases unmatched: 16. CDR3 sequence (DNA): TGTGCCAGCAGCCGACGTACAACAGGGGGTGTTCCCACCGGGGAGCTGTTTTTT. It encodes CASSRRTTGGVPTGELFF.

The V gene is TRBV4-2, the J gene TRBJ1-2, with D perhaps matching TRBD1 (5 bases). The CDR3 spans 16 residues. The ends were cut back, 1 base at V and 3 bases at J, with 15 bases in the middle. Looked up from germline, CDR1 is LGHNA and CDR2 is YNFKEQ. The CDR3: CASSQVGGKKHYGYTF. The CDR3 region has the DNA TGTGCCAGCAGCCAAGTTGGGGGGAAGAAGCACTATGGCTACACCTTC.

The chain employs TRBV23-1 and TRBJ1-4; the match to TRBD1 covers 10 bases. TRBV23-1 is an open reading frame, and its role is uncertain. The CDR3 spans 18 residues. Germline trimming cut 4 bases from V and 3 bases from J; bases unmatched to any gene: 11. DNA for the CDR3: TGCGCCAGCAGTCCCCGGGACAGGGGAAGTATGGCTAATGAAAAACTGTTTTTT. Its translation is CASSPRDRGSMANEKLFF.

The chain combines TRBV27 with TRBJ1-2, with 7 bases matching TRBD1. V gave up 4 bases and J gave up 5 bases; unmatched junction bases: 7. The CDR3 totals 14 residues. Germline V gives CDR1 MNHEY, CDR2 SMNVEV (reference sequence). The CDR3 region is CASSSAVTGYGYTF. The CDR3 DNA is TGTGCCAGCAGTTCGGCCGTGACAGGGTATGGCTACACCTTC.

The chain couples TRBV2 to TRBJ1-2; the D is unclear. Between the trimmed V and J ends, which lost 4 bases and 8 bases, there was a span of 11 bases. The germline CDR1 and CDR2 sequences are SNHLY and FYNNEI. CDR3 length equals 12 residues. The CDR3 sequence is CASSARTGGYTF. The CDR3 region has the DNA TGTGCCAGCAGTGCAAGGACTGGGGGCTACACCTTC. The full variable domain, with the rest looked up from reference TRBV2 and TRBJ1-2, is EPEVTQTPSHQVTQMGQEVILRCVPISNHLYFYWYRQILGQKVEFLVSFYNNEISEKSEIFDDQFSVERPDGSNFTLKIRSTKLEDSAMYFCASSARTGGYTFGSGTRLTVV.

CDR3 region: CASSQVILSDREGYTF. The CDR3 DNA is TGCGCCAGCAGCCAAGTAATCTTATCGGACCGGGAGGGCTACACCTTC. The chain has TRBV4-1 and TRBJ1-2, with unresolved D. The V end lost 1 base, the J end lost 8 bases, and 20 bases lay between the germline ends. The germline CDR1 and CDR2 sequences are MGHRA and YSYEKL. The CDR3 spans 16 residues.

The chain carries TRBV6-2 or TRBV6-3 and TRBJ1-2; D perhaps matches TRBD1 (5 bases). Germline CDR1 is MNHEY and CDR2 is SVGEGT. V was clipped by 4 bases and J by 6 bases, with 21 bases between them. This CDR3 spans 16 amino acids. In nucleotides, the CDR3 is TGTGCCAGCAGTTGGCAAACAGGAGAACGAGAGGATGGCTACACCTTC. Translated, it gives CASSWQTGEREDGYTF.

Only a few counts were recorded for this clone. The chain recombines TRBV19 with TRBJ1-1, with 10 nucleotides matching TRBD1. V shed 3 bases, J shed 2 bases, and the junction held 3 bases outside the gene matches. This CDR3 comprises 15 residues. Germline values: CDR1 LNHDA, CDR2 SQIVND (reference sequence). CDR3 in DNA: TGTGCCAGTAGTATGGACAGGGGGGCCAACACTGAAGCTTTCTTT. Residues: CASSMDRGANTEAFF.

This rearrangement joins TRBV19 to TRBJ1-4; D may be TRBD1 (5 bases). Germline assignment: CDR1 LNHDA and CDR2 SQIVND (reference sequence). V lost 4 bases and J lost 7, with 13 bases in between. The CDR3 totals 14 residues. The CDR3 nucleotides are TGTGCCAGTAGTACCTCATCGGGGGTTGAAAAACTGTTTTTT. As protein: CASSTSSGVEKLFF. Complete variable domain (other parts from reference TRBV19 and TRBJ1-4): DGGITQSPKYLFRKEGQNVTLSCEQNLNHDAMYWYRQDPGQGLRLIYYSQIVNDFQKGDIAEGYSVSREKKESFPLTVTSAQKNPTAFYLCASSTSSGVEKLFFGSGTQLSVL.

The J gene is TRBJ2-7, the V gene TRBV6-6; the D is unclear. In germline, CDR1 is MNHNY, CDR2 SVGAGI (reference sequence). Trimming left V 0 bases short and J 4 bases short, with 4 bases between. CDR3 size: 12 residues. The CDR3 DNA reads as TGTGCCAGCAGTTACTCCTCTTACGAGCAGTACTTC. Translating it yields CASSYSSYEQYF.

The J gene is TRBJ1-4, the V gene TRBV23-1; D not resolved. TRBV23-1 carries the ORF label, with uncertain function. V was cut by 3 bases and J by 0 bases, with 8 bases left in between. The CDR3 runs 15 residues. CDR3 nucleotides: TGCGCCAGCAGTCAGGGCACCTCAACTAATGAAAAACTGTTTTTT. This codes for CASSQGTSTNEKLFF.